Each of the 10 T cell receptor beta chains below was sequenced from the same sample in a study of blood T cell repertoires in COVID-19. Profiled with immunoSEQ multiplex PCR; TCRdb holds only in-frame clones, not every one. The sample shows under 130,000 clones, just over 85% of them seen only once. The sequencing sample was made of peripheral blood. These receptors were obtained from a human donor in a cohort sampled during active COVID-19.

The gene calls are TRBV4-3 and TRBJ2-1, with 12 bases lining up with TRBD2. The CDR3 is 16 amino acids. Trimming removed 2 bases from V and 7 bases from J; junction bases left unmatched: 6. Germline loops: CDR1 LGHNA, CDR2 YSLEER. DNA of the CDR3: TGCGCCAGCAGCCAACTCCTAGCGGGAGGGTGGAATGAGCAGTTCTTC. This codes for CASSQLLAGGWNEQFF.

The chain couples TRBV28 to TRBJ1-1; D remains unclear. Germline-derived CDR1 and CDR2 are MDHEN and SYDVKM. Trimming cost V 2 bases and J 7 bases, with 8 bases left between them. The CDR3 spans 12 residues. CDR3 coding DNA: TGTGCCAGCAGTTTACAGGTATTTGAAGCTTTCTTT. This translates into CASSLQVFEAFF.

The chain recombines TRBV5-1 with TRBJ1-4, with a possible D match to TRBD1 (6 bases). Between the trimmed V and J ends, which lost 0 bases and 11 bases, there was a span of 14 bases. CDR1 is SGHRS, CDR2 YFSETQ, per germline. The CDR3 has 14 amino acids. In nucleotides, the CDR3 is TGCGCCAGCAGCTTGGGTGCAACAGGGCTGAAACTGTTTTTT. It is translated as CASSLGATGLKLFF.

The chain recombines TRBV12-3 or TRBV12-4 with TRBJ2-7; D is uncertain. The CDR3 spans 12 residues. The germline V and J ends were trimmed by 6 bases and 6 bases, with 12 bases remaining between them. The CDR3 loop is CASRTRPREQYF. The CDR3 DNA follows: TGTGCCAGCAGAACGCGCCCGCGCGAGCAGTACTTC.

J is TRBJ1-1 and V is TRBV15; no reliable D call. The CDR3 loop spans 14 amino acids. CDR1 is LNHNV and CDR2 is YYDKDF in the germline V gene (reference sequence). Trimming removed 0 bases from V and 4 bases from J, with 9 bases in between. The CDR3, as DNA: TGTGCCACCAGCAGAGAGGTATCGAGCACTGAAGCTTTCTTT. Its protein product is CATSREVSSTEAFF.

This rearrangement joins TRBV5-1 to TRBJ2-5; TRBD1 might be the D (6 bases). CDR1 and CDR2 from the germline V gene are SGHRS and YFSETQ. CDR3 size: 15 residues. Trimming left V 3 bases short and J 1 base short, with 13 bases between. The CDR3 loop is CASSSTGLPQETQYF. The CDR3 nucleotides are TGCGCCAGCAGCTCGACAGGACTGCCCCAAGAGACCCAGTACTTC.

V is TRBV28 and J is TRBJ1-5; no reliable D call. The germline V gene encodes CDR1 MDHEN and CDR2 SYDVKM. Trimming shortened V by 7 bases and J by 5 bases, and 6 bases separated the two germline ends. This CDR3 comprises 11 residues. CDR3 sequence reads: CASTHDQPQHF. The CDR3 region has the DNA TGTGCCAGCACCCATGATCAGCCCCAGCATTTT.

The genes are TRBV6-5 and TRBJ1-1; TRBD1 matches at 7 bases. The CDR3 contains 15 residues. Germline CDR1 reads MNHEY; CDR2 reads SVGAGI. V dropped 2 bases and J dropped 5; count of bases not matched to a gene: 8. The CDR3 reads CASSYHPDRETEAFF. CDR3 bases: TGTGCCAGCAGTTACCATCCAGACAGGGAGACTGAAGCTTTCTTT.

Remarks on this clone: One end of the junction fails to match germline, which may point to a read error. This sequence joins TRBV7-7 and TRBJ2-3, with a tentative D call TRBD2 (5 bases). The CDR3 runs to 15 residues. The germline CDR1 and CDR2 sequences are SSHAT and FNYEAQ (reference sequence). For the CDR3, the DNA is TGTGCTAGCAGCTCAGCTGGGGTAGCGACAGATACGCAGTATTTT. Residues: CASSSAGVATDTQYF.

J is TRBJ1-5 and V is TRBV30; 8 positions agree with TRBD1. CDR1 and CDR2 (germline): GTSNPN, SVGIG (reference sequence). The CDR3 length is 13 residues. Germline trimming cut 8 bases from V and 3 bases from J; bases unmatched to any gene: 6. CDR3 DNA sequence: TGTGCCGCTGGGACAGGCCCCAATCAGCCCCAGCATTTT. Translating it yields CAAGTGPNQPQHF. The variable domain in full, completed from reference TRBV30 and TRBJ1-5, reads SQTIHQWPATLVQPVGSPLSLECTVEGTSNPNLYWYRQAAGRGLQLLFYSVGIGQISSEVPQNLSASRPQDRQFILSSKKLLLSDSGFYLCAAGTGPNQPQHFGDGTRLSIL.